Given below is one T cell receptor beta chain in context. The antigen is unknown. Trimming took 3 bases from V and 10 from J, leaving 18 bases between them. The CDR3 sequence is 14 residues long. CDR1 and CDR2 from the germline V gene are SGHVS and FQNEAQ. These data originate in a study of T cells in Graves' hyperthyroidism and ophthalmopathy. Study findings and constraints: Appearing also in blood were most of the thyroid clonotypes expanded above 0.001. Ophthalmopathy was identified by the model a median approximately 6.4 months ahead of onset.

It was RNA transcripts that yielded the amplified TCR beta CDR3 regions. When the TCR CDR3 underwent first-round RT-PCR, the HTBI primer set was used. TCRdb called the multiplex PCR reads again in MiXCR, with one record for every CDR3 protein. The sample includes a few hundred thousand distinct CDR3 sequences, around 42% of them seen just once. Sequences were obtained from peripheral blood or thyroid tissue (not recorded which). The TCR comes from an adult woman with Graves' disease, either hyperthyroidism or ophthalmopathy (not recorded which). The chain couples TRBV7-8 to TRBJ1-2, with D possibly matching TRBD1 (5 bases). The CDR3 loop reads CASSFGPPGGIYTF. CDR3 in DNA: TGTGCCAGCAGCTTCGGACCTCCGGGGGGGATCTACACCTTC.